The 11 T cell receptor beta chains below all came from one sample that was sequenced in a study of read filtering for tumor transcriptome and immune sequencing. Molecular barcoded adaptors covering alpha/delta and beta/gamma chains were used on 400 ng RNA. Each CDR3 protein is one row after TCRdb ran MiXCR on the reads. The profile covers about 86,000 distinct CDR3 sequences, with over 9% appearing a single time and 15% taken by the ten largest. Sequencing used a population of CD138-negative cells sorted from bone marrow. Receptors originate from a donor over 35 with multiple myeloma.

This clonotype is classed as medium-sized. The chain carries TRBV30 and TRBJ2-1, with D perhaps matching TRBD2 (5 bases). This CDR3 is 14 amino acids long. Trimming shortened V by 1 base and J by 4 bases, and 11 bases separated the two germline ends. The V gene's germline CDR1 is GTSNPN and CDR2 SVGIG (reference sequence). CDR3 bases: TGTGCCTGGAGTGAACGGGGTCTATACAATGAGCAGTTCTTC. Translated, it gives CAWSERGLYNEQFF.

This clonotype was detected many times. V usage is TRBV27 and J usage is TRBJ1-5, with TRBD1 as a possible D gene (5 bases). The CDR3 runs to 15 residues. With 6 bases removed from V and 3 bases from J, the gap between germline ends came to 15 bases. CDR1 is MNHEY and CDR2 is SMNVEV in the germline V gene (reference sequence). As DNA, the CDR3 is TGTGCCAGCAGCTCAGGGTTTGGAGTCAATCAGCCCCAGCATTTT. This sequence encodes CASSSGFGVNQPQHF.

This clonotype occurred a few times. The rearrangement uses TRBV12-3 or TRBV12-4 and TRBJ1-3; D might be TRBD1 (5 bases). The CDR3 spans 16 residues. Trimming removed 6 bases at V and 0 bases at J, with 15 bases between. CDR3 bases: TGTGCCAGCAGAAACCGGGGCAGACACTCTGGAAACACCATATATTTT. It yields the protein CASRNRGRHSGNTIYF.

This clonotype was picked up a small number of times. This may come from a read error, since a much larger clone is one base off. The rearrangement joins TRBV7-6 to TRBJ2-5; unclear D gene. The V and J ends lost 5 bases and 1 base respectively, with 11 bases between them. Germline lookup yields CDR1 SGHVS and CDR2 FNYEAQ. CDR3 length equals 14 residues. DNA of the CDR3: TGTGCCAGCAGCCCCTCAATGGCCCAAGAGACCCAGTACTTC. Amino acids: CASSPSMAQETQYF.

This clonotype was seen ten or more times. The chain carries TRBV7-2 and TRBJ2-3, with a tentative D call TRBD2 (6 bases). V lost 5 bases, J lost 6 bases, and 30 bases lay in between. Germline CDR1 reads SGHTA; CDR2 reads FQGNSA. The CDR3 extends over 19 amino acids. CDR3 nucleotides: TGTGCCAGCAGCGCCGGGACTTGGGGGGAGGCCCTCCCCCCGGATACGCAGTATTTT. Translated: CASSAGTWGEALPPDTQYF.

This clonotype was recorded many times. A read error may produce the germline difference seen at one junction end. The chain has TRBV11-2 and TRBJ1-1; possibly TRBD1 for D (6 bases). CDR1 SGHAT and CDR2 FQNNGV come from the germline V gene. This CDR3 is built from 13 residues. DNA of the CDR3: TGTGCCAGCATCTTAGGGGGTTTCACTGAAGCTTTCTTT. This sequence encodes CASILGGFTEAFF.

The sample holds many counts of this clonotype. The rearrangement uses TRBV10-3 and TRBJ1-6; D might be TRBD1 (5 bases). V shed 2 bases and J shed 7 bases, with 18 bases lying between them. CDR1 is ENHRY and CDR2 is SYGVKD in the germline V gene. The CDR3 is 17 amino acids. CDR3 region: CAISEQDSQRANSPLHF. DNA for the CDR3: TGTGCCATCAGTGAGCAAGACAGCCAAAGGGCGAATTCACCCCTCCACTTT.

In its sample, this clonotype was seen a few times. This sequence may be a read error, since a much larger clone differs from it by one base. The chain links TRBV29-1 to TRBJ1-1; the D gene is possibly TRBD1 (6 bases). Germline V CDR1 and CDR2: SQVTM, ANQGSEA. The CDR3 contains 12 residues. CDR3 DNA sequence: TGCAGCGCTGAAGAGGTAGGGGGGGAAGCTTTCTTT. Translation: CSAEEVGGEAFF. Drawing the rest from reference TRBV29-1 and TRBJ1-1, the complete variable domain is SAVISQKPSRDICQRGTSLTIQCQVDSQVTMMFWYRQQPGQSLTLIATANQGSEATYESGFVIDKFPISRPNLTFSTLTVSNMSPEDSSIYLCSAEEVGGEAFFGQGTRLTVV.

This clonotype was counted at least ten times. The chain recombines TRBV12-3 or TRBV12-4 with TRBJ2-7; D may be TRBD2 (6 bases). Trimming cost V 5 bases and J 0 bases, with 14 bases left between them. This CDR3 contains 15 residues. In DNA form, the CDR3 reads TGTGCCAGCAGTGACGGGACTTTCGGCTCCTACGAGCAGTACTTC. It codes for CASSDGTFGSYEQYF.

This clonotype was observed at least ten times. The chain is built from TRBV3-1 and TRBJ2-3; D is possibly TRBD1 (5 bases). This CDR3 contains 13 residues. Germline V CDR1 and CDR2: LGHDT, YNNKEL (reference sequence). V was trimmed by 4 bases and J by 5 bases, leaving 10 bases between them. The CDR3 region is CASSPVRGDTQYF. In nucleotides, the CDR3 is TGTGCCAGCAGCCCGGTAAGGGGAGATACGCAGTATTTT.

There are many counts of this clonotype. The V and J genes are TRBV7-8 and TRBJ2-6; possibly TRBD2 for D (6 bases). The CDR3 spans 16 residues. V was pared by 11 bases and J by 2 bases, with 19 bases between. Germline CDR1 SGHVS, CDR2 FQNEAQ. CDR3 loop: CASAPSAWAGANVLTF. As DNA, the CDR3 is TGTGCCTCGGCCCCTAGCGCCTGGGCTGGGGCCAACGTCCTGACTTTC.